This TCR beta chain was found in a study of blood T cell repertoires in COVID-19. In the source study's methods: Quantification of nucleated cells was approximated via reference gene primer amplification. Data came from immunoSEQ multiplex PCR; TCRdb stores just in-frame clones and leaves some out. That table is the source of V, J and clone size, and D and trimming were worked out from the DNA. The top ten hold about 1.7% of the sample, which has 310,000 or so clones, approximately 85% seen once. This CDR3 contains 15 residues. Trimming stripped 3 bases from V and 1 base from J, with 10 bases between. Germline V lookup: CDR1 MNHEY, CDR2 SMNVEV (reference sequence).

The source material was peripheral blood. This TCR derives from a woman aged 45-60 years with acute or convalescent COVID-19. V is TRBV27 and J is TRBJ1-3; tentatively, D is TRBD1 (5 bases). CDR3 in DNA: TGTGCCAGCAGTTTTGGAGGGGCTTCTGGAAACACCATATATTTT. It yields the protein CASSFGGASGNTIYF.